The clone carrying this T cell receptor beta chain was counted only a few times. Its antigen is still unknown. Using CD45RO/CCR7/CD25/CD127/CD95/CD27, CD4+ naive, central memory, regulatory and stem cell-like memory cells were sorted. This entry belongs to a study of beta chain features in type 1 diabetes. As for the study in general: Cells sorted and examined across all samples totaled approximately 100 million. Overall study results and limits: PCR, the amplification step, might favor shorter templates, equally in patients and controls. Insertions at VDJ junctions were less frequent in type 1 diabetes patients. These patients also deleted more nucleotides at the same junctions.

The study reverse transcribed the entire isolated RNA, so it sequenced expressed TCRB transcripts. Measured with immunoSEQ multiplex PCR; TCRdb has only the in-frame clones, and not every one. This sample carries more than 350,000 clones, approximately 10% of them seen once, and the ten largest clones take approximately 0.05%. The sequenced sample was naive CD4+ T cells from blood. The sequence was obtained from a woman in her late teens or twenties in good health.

CDR3 residues: CASSVTGTNTEAFF. The CDR3 nucleotides are TGTGCCAGCAGTGTTACAGGCACGAACACTGAAGCTTTCTTT. This sequence joins TRBV25-1 and TRBJ1-1, with D possibly matching TRBD1 (5 bases). The V gene's germline CDR1 is MGHDK and CDR2 SYGVNS. V gave up 4 bases and J gave up 1 base, with 10 bases separating them. The CDR3 runs 14 residues.